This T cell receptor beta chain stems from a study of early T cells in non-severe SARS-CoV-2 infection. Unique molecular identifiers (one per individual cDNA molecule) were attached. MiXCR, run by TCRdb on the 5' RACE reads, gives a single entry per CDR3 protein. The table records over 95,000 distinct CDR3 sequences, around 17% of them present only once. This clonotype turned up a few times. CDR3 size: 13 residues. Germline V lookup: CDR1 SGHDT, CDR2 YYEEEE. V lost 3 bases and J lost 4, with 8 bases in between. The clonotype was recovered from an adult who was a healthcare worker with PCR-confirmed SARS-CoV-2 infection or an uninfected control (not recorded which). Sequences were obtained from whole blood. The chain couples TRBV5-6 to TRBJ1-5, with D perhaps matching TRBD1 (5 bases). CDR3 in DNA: TGTGCCAGCAGCTGGGGGAATAATCAGCCCCAGCATTTT. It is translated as CASSWGNNQPQHF. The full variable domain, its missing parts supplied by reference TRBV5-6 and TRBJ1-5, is DAGVTQSPTHLIKTRGQQVTLRCSPKSGHDTVSWYQQALGQGPQFIFQYYEEEERQRGNFPDRFSGHQFPNYSSELNVNALLLGDSALYLCASSWGNNQPQHFGDGTRLSIL.